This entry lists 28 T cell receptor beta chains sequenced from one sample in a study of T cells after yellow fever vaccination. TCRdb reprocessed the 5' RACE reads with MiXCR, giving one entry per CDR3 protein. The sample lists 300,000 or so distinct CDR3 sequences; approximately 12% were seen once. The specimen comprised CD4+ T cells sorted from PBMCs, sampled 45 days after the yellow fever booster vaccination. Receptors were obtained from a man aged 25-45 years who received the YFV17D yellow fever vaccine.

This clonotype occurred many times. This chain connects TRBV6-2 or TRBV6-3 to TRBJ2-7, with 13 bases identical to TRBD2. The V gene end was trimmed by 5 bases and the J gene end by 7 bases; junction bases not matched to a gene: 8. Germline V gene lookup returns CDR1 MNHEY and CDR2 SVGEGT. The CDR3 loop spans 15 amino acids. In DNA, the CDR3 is TGTGCCAGCAGTACGTATGGACTAGCGGGAGAAGAGCAGTACTTC. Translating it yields CASSTYGLAGEEQYF.

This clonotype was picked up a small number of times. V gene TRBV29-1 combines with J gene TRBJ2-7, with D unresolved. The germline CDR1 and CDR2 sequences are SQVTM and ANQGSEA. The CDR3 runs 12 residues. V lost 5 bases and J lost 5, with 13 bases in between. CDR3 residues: CSVRRTVHEQYF. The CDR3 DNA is TGCAGCGTTCGACGGACCGTCCACGAGCAGTACTTC.

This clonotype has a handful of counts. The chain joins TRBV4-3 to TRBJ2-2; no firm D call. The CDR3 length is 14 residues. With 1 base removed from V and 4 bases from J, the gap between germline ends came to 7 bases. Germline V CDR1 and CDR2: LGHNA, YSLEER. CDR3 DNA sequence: TGCGCCAGCAGCCAAGTTTATGCCACCGGGGAGCTGTTTTTT. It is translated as CASSQVYATGELFF.

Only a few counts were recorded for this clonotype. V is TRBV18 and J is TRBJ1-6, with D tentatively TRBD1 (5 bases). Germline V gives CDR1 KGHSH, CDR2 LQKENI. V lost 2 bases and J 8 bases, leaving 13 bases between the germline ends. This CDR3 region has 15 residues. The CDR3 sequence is CASSPGANRDSPLHF. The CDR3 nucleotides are TGTGCCAGCTCACCAGGGGCAAATCGGGATTCACCCCTCCACTTT.

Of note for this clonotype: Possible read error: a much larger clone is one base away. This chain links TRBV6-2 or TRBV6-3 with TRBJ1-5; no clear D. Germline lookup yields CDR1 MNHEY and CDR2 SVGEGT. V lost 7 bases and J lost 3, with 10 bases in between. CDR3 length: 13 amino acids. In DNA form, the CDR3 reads TGTGCCAGCAATTTGGTTGACAATCAGCCCCAGCATTTT. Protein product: CASNLVDNQPQHF.

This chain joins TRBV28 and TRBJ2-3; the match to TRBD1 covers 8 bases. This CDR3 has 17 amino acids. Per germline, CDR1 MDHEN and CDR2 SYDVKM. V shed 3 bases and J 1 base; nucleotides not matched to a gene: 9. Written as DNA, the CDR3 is TGTGCCAGCAGTTTGCCTCCTCCGGGACAGGGCACAGATACGCAGTATTTT. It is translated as CASSLPPPGQGTDTQYF.

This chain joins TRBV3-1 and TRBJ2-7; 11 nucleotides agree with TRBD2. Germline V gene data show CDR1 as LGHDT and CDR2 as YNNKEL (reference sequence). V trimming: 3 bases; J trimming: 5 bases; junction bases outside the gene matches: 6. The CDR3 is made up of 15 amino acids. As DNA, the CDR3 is TGTGCCAGCAGCCAGGAGACTAGCGGGGCGGACGAGCAGTACTTC. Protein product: CASSQETSGADEQYF.

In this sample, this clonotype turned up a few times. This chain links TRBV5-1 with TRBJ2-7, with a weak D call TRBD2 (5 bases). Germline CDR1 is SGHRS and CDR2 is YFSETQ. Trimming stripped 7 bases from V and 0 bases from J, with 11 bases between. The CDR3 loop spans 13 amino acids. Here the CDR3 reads CASRRESSYEQYF. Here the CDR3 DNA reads TGCGCCAGCCGTAGGGAGAGCTCCTACGAGCAGTACTTC.

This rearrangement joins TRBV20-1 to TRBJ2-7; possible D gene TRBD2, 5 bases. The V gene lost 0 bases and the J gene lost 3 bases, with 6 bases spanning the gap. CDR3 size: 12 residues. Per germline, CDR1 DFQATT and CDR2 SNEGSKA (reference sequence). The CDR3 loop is CSARDAGYEQYF. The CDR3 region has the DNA TGCAGTGCTAGAGATGCGGGCTACGAGCAGTACTTC.

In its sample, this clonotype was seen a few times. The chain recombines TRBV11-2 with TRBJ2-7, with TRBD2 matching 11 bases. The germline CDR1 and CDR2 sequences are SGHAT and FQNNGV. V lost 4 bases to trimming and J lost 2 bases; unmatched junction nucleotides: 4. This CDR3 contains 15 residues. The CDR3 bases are TGTGCCAGCAGCTCCCGGACTAGCGGGCCCTACGAGCAGTACTTC. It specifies CASSSRTSGPYEQYF. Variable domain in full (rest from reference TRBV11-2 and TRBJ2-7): EAGVAQSPRYKIIEKRQSVAFWCNPISGHATLYWYQQILGQGPKLLIQFQNNGVVDDSQLPKDRFSAERLKGVDSTLKIQPAKLEDSAVYLCASSSRTSGPYEQYFGPGTRLTVT.

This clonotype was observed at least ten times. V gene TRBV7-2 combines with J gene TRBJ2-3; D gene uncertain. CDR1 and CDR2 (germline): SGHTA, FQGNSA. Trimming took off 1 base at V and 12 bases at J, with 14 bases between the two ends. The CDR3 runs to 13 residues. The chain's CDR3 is CASSLDGSTLQYF. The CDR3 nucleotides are TGTGCCAGCAGCTTAGATGGTTCCACTCTACAGTATTTT.

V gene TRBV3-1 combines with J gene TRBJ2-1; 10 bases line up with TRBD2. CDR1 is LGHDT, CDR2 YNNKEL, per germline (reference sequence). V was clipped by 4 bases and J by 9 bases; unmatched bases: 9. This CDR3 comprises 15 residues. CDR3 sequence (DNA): TGTGCCAGCAGCCTAAAGCTAGCGGGAGAAGTTGAGCAGTTCTTC. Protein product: CASSLKLAGEVEQFF.

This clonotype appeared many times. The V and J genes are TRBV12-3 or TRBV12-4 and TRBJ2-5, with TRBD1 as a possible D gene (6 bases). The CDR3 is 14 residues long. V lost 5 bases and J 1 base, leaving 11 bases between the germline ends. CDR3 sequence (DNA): TGTGCCAGCAGTATATGGACAGTCCAAGAGACCCAGTACTTC. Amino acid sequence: CASSIWTVQETQYF.

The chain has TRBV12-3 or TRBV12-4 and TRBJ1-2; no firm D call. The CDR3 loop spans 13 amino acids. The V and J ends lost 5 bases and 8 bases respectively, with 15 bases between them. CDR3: CASSQRWSWGYTF. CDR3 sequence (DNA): TGTGCCAGCAGTCAACGCTGGAGTTGGGGCTACACCTTC.

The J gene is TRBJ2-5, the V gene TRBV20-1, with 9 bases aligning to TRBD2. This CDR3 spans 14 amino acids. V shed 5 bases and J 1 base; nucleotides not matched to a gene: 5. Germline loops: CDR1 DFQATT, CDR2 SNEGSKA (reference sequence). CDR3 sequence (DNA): TGCAGTGCTCTCGTAGCGGGAGCCCAAGAGACCCAGTACTTC. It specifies CSALVAGAQETQYF.

The CDR3 region is CASSFRDRVGGEQFF. The CDR3 DNA is TGTGCCAGCAGTTTCCGGGACAGGGTCGGGGGTGAGCAGTTCTTC. V and J are TRBV12-3 or TRBV12-4 and TRBJ2-1; 9 positions agree with TRBD1. This CDR3 has 15 amino acids. V trimming: 3 bases; J trimming: 9 bases; junction bases outside the gene matches: 9.

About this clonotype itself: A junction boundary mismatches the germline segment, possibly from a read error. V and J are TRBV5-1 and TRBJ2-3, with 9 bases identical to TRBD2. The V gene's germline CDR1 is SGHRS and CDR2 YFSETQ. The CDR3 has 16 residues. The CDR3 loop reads CDSSLSAGGLTDTQYF. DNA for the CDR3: TGCGACAGCAGCTTGAGCGCGGGAGGGTTGACAGATACGCAGTATTTT.

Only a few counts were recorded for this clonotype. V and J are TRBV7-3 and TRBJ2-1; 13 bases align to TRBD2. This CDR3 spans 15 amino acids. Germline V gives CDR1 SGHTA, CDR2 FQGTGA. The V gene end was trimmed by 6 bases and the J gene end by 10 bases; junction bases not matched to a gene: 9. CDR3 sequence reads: CASRAPGLAGKEQFF. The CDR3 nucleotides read TGTGCCAGCAGGGCTCCGGGACTAGCGGGAAAAGAGCAGTTCTTC.

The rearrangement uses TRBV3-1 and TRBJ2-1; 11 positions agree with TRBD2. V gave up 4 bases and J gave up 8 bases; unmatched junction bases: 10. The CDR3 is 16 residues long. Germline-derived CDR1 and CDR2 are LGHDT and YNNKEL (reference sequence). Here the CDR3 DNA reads TGTGCCAGCAGCCCAAGGGGACCACTAGCGGGAGATGAGCAGTTCTTC. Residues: CASSPRGPLAGDEQFF.

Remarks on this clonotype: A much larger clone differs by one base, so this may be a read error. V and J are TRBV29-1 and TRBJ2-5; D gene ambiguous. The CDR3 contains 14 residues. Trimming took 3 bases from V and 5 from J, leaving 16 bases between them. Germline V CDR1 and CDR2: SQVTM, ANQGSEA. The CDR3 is CSVDAPAWGETQYF. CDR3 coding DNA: TGCAGCGTTGACGCCCCGGCCTGGGGTGAGACCCAGTACTTC.

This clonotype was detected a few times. The CDR3 coding sequence is TGTGCCAGCAGCTTAGCGTTCCGGGCCAACAATGAGCAGTTCTTC. Translating gives CASSLAFRANNEQFF. This rearrangement joins TRBV7-2 to TRBJ2-1, with unresolved D. In germline, CDR1 is SGHTA, CDR2 FQGNSA. The CDR3 runs 15 residues. V lost 0 bases to trimming and J lost 5 bases, with 11 bases between them.

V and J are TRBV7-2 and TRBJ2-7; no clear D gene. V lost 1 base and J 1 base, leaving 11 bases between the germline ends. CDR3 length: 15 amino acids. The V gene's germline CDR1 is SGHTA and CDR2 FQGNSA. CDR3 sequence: CASSLDRLGSYEQYF. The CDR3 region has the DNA TGTGCCAGCAGCTTAGACAGATTGGGGTCCTACGAGCAGTACTTC.

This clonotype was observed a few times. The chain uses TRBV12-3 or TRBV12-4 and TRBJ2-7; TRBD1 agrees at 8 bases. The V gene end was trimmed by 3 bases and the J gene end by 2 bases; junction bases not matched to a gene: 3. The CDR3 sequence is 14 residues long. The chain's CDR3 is CASSLTGDPYEQYF. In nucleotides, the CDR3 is TGTGCCAGCAGTTTGACAGGGGACCCCTACGAGCAGTACTTC.

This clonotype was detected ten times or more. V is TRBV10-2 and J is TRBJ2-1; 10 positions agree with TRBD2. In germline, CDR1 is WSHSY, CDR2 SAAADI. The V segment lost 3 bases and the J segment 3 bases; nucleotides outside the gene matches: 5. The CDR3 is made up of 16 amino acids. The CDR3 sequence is CASSDSGRVLYNEQFF. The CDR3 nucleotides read TGCGCCAGCAGTGACAGCGGGAGGGTCCTCTACAATGAGCAGTTCTTC.

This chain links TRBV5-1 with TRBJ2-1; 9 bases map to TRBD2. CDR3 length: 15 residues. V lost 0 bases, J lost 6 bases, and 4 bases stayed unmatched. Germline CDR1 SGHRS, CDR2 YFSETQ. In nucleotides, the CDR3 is TGCGCCAGCAGCTTGGACGGGACTAGCCCCAATGAGCAGTTCTTC. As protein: CASSLDGTSPNEQFF.

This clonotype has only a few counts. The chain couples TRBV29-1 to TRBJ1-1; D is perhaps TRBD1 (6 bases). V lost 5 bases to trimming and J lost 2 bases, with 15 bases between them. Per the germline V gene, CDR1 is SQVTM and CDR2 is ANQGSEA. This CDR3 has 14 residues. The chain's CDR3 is CSVSRNRANTEAFF. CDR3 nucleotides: TGCAGCGTTTCTCGTAACAGGGCTAACACTGAAGCTTTCTTT.

The CDR3 loop is CASSRDQTIEQFF. Here the CDR3 DNA reads TGTGCCAGCAGCCGGGACCAGACGATTGAGCAGTTCTTC. The chain links TRBV12-3 or TRBV12-4 to TRBJ2-1; D possibly matches TRBD1 or TRBD2 (5 bases each). V was cut by 6 bases and J by 9 bases, with 15 bases left in between. The CDR3 runs to 13 residues.

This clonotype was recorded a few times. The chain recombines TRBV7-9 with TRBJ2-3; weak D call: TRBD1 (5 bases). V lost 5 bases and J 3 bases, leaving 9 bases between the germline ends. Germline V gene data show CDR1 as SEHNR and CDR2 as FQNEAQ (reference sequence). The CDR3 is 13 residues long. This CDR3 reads CASSKSGTDTQYF. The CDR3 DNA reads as TGTGCCAGCAGCAAATCAGGGACAGATACGCAGTATTTT.